Here is one T cell receptor beta chain with its context. The data belong to a study of preoperative IRX-2 immunotherapy in early breast cancer. Generated by immunoSEQ multiplex PCR, the TCRdb table keeps only in-frame clones and is missing some. The sample consists of 3,000 to 4,000 clones, roughly 70% of them appearing once. J was trimmed by 7 bases and V by 2 bases; bases with no gene match: 3. This CDR3 is 13 amino acids long. Germline V gene sequence: CDR1 SGHVS, CDR2 FQNEAQ. Indicated treatment: preoperative locoregional IRX-2 cytokine immunotherapy. This phase Ib study tested locoregional IRX-2 cytokine immunotherapy given before surgery.

The sequence derives from a human donor with breast cancer. This chain joins TRBV7-8 and TRBJ1-1; 8 nucleotides line up with TRBD1. Sequenced material: tumor tissue, taken after IRX-2 immunotherapy. The CDR3 DNA sequence: TGTGCCAGCAGCTTATGGACAGGGCTTGAAGCTTTCTTT. Translation: CASSLWTGLEAFF.